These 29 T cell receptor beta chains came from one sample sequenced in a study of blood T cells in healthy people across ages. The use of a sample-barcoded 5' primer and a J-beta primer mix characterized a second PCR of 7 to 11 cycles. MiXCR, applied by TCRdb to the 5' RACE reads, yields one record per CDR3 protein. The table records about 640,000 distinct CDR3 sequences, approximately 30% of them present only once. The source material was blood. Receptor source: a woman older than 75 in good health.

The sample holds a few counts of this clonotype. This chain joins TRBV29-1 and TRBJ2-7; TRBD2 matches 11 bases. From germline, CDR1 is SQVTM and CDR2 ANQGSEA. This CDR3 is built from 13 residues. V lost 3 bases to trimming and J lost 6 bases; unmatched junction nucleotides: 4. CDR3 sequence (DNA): TGCAGCGTTGAGGGTCTAGCGGGGGGCGAGCAGTACTTC. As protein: CSVEGLAGGEQYF.

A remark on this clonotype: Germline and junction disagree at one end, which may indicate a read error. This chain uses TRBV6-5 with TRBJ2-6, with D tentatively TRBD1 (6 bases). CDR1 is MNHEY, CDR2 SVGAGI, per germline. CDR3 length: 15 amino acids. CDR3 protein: CASRTGSSGANVLTF. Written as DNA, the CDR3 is TGTGCCAGCAGGACAGGTTCCTCTGGGGCCAACGTCTTGACTTTC.

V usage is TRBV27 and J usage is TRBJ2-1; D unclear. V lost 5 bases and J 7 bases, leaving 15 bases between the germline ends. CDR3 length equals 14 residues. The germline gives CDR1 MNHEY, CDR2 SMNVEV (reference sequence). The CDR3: CASSEELSVNEQFF. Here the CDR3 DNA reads TGTGCCAGCAGTGAGGAGCTTTCTGTGAATGAGCAGTTCTTC.

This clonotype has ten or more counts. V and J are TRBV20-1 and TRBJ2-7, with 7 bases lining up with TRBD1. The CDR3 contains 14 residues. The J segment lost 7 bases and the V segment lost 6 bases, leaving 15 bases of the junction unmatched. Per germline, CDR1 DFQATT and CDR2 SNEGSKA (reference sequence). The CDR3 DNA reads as TGCAGTGCGACAGGACAGGCAGCCTATGAGGAGCAGTACTTC. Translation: CSATGQAAYEEQYF.

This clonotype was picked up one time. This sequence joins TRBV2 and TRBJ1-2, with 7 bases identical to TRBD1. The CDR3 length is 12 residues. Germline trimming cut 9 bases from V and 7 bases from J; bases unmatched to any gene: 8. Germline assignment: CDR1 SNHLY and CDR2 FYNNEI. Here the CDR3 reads CASVQGWAGYTF. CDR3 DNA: TGTGCCAGTGTACAGGGGTGGGCTGGCTACACCTTC.

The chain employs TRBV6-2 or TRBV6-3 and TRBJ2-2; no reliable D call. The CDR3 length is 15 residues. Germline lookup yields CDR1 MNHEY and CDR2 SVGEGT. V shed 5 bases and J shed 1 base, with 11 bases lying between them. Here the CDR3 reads CASSPNQVNTGELFF. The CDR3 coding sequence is TGTGCCAGCAGTCCTAACCAGGTGAACACCGGGGAGCTGTTTTTT.

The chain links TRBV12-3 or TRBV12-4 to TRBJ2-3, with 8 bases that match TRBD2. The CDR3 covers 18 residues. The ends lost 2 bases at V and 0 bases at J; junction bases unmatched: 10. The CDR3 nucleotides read TGTGCCAGCAGTTTATCCGGGGGGGCCGGTCTGAGCACAGATACGCAGTATTTT. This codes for CASSLSGGAGLSTDTQYF.

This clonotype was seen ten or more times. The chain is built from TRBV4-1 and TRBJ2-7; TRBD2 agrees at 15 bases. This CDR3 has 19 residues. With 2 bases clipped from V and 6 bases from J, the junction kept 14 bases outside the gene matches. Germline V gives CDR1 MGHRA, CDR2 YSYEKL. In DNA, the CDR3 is TGCGCCAGCAGCCAACTCGCCGGGACTAGCGGGGGGATGTCCGGCGAGCAGTACTTC. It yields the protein CASSQLAGTSGGMSGEQYF.

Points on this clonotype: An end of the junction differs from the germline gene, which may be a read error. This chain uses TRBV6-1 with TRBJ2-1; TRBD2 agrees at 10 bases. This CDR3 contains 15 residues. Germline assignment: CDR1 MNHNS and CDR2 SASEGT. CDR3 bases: TGTGTCAGCATTTTCCCGGGACTAGCGAACAATGAGCAGTTCTTC. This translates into CVSIFPGLANNEQFF.

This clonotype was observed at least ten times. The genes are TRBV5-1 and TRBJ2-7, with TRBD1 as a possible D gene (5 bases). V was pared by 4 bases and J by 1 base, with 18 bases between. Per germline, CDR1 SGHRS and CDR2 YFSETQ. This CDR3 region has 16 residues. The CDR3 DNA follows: TGCGCCAGCAGCCCGGACGGACAAGGTTCTTCCTACGAGCAGTACTTC. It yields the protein CASSPDGQGSSYEQYF.

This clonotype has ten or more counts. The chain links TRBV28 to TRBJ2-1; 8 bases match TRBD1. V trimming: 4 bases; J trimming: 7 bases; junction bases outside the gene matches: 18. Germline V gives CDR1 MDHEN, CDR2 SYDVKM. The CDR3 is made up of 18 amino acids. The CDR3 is CASSYQISGQDPGNEQFF. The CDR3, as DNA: TGTGCCAGCAGTTACCAAATTTCGGGACAGGATCCGGGAAATGAGCAGTTCTTC.

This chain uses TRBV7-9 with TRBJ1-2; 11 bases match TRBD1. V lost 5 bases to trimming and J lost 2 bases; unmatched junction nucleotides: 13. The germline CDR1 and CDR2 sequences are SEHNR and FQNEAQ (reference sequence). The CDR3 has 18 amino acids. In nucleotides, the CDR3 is TGTGCCAGCAGCCCCGGACAGGGGGCGCCCGAGGCGAACTATGGCTACACCTTC. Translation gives CASSPGQGAPEANYGYTF.

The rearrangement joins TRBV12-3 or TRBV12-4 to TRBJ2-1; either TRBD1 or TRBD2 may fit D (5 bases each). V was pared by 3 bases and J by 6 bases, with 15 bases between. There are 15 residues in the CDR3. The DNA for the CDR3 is TGTGCCAGCAGTTTGGACCCTGGGGGATGCAATGAGCAGTTCTTC. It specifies CASSLDPGGCNEQFF.

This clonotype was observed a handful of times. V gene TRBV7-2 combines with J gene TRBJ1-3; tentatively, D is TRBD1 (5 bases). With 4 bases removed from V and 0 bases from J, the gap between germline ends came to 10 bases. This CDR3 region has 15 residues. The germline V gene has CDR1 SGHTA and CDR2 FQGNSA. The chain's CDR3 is CASSSDRGSGNTIYF. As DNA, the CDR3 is TGTGCCAGCAGCTCCGACAGAGGCTCTGGAAACACCATATATTTT.

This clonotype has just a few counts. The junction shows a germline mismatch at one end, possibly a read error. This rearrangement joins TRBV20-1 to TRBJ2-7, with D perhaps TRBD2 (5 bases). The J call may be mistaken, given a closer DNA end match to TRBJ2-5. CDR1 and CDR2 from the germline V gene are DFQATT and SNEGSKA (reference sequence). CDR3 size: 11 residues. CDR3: CSTRGYETQYF. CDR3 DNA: TGCAGTACTAGAGGTTACGAGACCCAGTACTTC.

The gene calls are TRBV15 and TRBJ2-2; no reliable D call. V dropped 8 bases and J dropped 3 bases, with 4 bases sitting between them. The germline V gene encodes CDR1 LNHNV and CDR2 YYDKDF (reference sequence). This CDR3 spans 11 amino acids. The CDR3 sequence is CATPDTGELFF. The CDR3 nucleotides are TGTGCCACCCCAGACACCGGGGAGCTGTTTTTT.

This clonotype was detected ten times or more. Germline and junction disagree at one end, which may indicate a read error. CDR3 region: CSAQQGWGDTQYF. CDR3 sequence (DNA): TGTAGTGCCCAGCAGGGGTGGGGAGATACGCAGTATTTT. The chain has TRBV20-1 and TRBJ2-3; possible D gene TRBD1, 6 bases. This CDR3 is 13 amino acids long. Germline CDR1 is DFQATT and CDR2 is SNEGSKA (reference sequence).

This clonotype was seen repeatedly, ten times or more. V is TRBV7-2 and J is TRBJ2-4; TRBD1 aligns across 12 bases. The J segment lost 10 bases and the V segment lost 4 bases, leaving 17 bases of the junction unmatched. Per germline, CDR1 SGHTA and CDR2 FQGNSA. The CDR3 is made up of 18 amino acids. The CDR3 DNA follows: TGTGCCAGCAGCTCGAGATTACGATCCGGGACAGGGGGCGAAATTCAGTACTTC. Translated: CASSSRLRSGTGGEIQYF.

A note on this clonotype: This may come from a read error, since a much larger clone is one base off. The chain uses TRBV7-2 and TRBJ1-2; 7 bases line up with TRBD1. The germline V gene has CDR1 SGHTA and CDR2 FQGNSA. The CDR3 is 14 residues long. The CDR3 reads CASSWGQTSYDYTF. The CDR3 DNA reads TGTGCCAGCAGCTGGGGACAGACAAGCTATGACTACACCTTC.

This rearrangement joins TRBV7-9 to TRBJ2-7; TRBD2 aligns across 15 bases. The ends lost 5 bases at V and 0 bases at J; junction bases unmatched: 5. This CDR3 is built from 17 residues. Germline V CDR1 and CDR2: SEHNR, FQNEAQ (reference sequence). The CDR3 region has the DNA TGTGCCAGCAGCACCGGACTAGCGGGAGGGCCCTCCTACGAGCAGTACTTC. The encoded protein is CASSTGLAGGPSYEQYF.

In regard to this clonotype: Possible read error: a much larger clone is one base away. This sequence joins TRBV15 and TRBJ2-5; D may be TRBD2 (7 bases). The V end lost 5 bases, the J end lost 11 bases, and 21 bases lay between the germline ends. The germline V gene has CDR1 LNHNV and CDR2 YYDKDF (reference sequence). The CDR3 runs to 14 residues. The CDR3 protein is CATSRRGPPSEQYF. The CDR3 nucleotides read TGTGCCACCAGCCGGCGGGGGCCTCCTTCTGAGCAGTACTTC.

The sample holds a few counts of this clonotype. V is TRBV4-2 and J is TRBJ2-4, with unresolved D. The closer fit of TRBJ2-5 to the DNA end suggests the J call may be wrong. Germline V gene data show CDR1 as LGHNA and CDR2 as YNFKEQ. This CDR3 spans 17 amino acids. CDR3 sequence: CASSQDEAVLQKETQYF. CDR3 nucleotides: TGTGCCAGCAGCCAAGATGAGGCAGTCCTTCAAAAAGAGACCCAGTACTTC.

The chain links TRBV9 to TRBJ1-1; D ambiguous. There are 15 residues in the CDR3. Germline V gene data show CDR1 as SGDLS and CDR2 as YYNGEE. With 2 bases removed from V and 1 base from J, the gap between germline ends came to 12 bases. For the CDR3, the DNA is TGTGCCAGCAGCGTTGGACTGGCGAAGAACACTGAAGCTTTCTTT. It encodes CASSVGLAKNTEAFF.

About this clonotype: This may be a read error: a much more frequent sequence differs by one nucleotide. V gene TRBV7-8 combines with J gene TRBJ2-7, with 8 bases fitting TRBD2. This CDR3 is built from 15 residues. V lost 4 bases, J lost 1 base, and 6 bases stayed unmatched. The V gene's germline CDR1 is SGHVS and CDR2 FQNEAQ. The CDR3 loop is CASSSRAGASYEQYF. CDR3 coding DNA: TGTGCCAGCAGCTCACGAGCGGGGGCTTCCTACGAGCAGTACTTC.

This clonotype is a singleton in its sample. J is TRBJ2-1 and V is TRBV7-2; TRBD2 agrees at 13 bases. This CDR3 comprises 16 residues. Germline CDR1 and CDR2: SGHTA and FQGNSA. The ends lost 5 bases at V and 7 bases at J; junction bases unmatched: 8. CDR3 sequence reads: CASSPWTSGGGNEQFF. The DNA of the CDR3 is TGTGCCAGCAGCCCATGGACTAGCGGGGGCGGTAATGAGCAGTTCTTC.

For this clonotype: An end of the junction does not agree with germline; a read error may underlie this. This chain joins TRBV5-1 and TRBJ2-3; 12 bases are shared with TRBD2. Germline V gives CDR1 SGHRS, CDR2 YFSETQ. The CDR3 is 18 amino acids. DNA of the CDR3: TGCACCAGCAGCCTGGGCTCTAGCGGGGGGGCAGTTCAAGATACGCAGTATTTT. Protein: CTSSLGSSGGAVQDTQYF.

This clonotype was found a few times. CDR3 loop: CSVGLRYNEQYF. The CDR3 nucleotides are TGCAGTGTGGGACTACGCTACAATGAGCAGTACTTC. The V and J genes are TRBV20-1 and TRBJ2-7, with 7 bases lining up with TRBD2. Trimming at V came to 7 bases and at J to 7 bases, leaving 10 bases not matched to a gene. The germline CDR1 and CDR2 sequences are DFQATT and SNEGSKA (reference sequence). The CDR3 covers 12 residues.

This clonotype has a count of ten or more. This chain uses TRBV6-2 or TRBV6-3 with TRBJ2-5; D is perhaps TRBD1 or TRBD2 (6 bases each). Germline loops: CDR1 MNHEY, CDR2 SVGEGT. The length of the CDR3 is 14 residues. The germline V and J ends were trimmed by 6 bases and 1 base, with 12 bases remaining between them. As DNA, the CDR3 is TGTGCCAGCAGAACCGGGGGCCTCCAAGAGACCCAGTACTTC. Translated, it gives CASRTGGLQETQYF.

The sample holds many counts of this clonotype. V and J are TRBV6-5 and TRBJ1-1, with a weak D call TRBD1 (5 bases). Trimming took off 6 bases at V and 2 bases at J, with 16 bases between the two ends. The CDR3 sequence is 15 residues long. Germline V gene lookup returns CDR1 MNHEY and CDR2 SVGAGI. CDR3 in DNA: TGTGCCAGCAGACAGAGGGCAGGGTCAAACACTGAAGCTTTCTTT. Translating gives CASRQRAGSNTEAFF.